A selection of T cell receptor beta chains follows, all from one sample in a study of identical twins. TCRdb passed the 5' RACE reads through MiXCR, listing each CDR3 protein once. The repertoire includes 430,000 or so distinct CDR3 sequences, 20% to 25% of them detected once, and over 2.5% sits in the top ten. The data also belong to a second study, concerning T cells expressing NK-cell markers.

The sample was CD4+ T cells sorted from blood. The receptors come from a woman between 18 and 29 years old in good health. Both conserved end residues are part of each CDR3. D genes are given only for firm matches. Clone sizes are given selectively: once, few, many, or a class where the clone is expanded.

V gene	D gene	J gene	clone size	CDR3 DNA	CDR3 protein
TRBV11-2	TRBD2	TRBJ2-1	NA	TGTGCCAGCAGCCCGTTAGCGGGAGCTGGAACCCGGGAGCAGTTCTTC	CASSPLAGAGTREQFF
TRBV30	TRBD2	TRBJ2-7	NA	TGTGCCTGGACTAGCGGGATCTCCTACGAGCAGTACTTC	CAWTSGISYEQYF
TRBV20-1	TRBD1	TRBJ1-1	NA	TGCAGTGCTAGCCGACAGGGGGCCTCCACTGAAGCTTTCTTT	CSASRQGASTEAFF
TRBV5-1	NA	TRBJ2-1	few	TGCGCCAGCAGCTTATCGGGTTCTTGGGGTGGTGAGCAGTTCTTC	CASSLSGSWGGEQFF
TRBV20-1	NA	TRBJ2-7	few	TGCAGTGCTACGACCCGACGGGGGAAAGAGGGCTACGAGCAGTACTTC	CSATTRRGKEGYEQYF
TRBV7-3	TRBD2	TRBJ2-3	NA	TGTGCCAGCAGCTCAGGGACTAGCGGGGACGAGTATTTT	CASSSGTSGDEYF
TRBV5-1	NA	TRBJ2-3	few	TGCGCCAGCAGCGTCCGACAGAGGGATACGCAGTATTTT	CASSVRQRDTQYF
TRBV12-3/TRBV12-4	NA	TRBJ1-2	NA	TGTGCCAGCAGTTTGTCGAGGGGCAGGTCCTCGGGGGGCTACACCTTC	CASSLSRGRSSGGYTF
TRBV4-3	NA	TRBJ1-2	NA	TGCGCCAGCAGCCAAGTCGGTGGACCGGGACAAGACTTC	CASSQVGGPGQDF
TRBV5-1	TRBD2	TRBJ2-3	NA	TGCGCCAGCAACCCCGATTTAGCGGGGGTGGATACGCAGTATTTT	CASNPDLAGVDTQYF
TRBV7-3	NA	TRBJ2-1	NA	TGTGCCAGCAGCTTAGGGCCAGGGCGCGATGAGCAGTTCTTC	CASSLGPGRDEQFF
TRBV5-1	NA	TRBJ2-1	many	TGCGCCAGCAGCCCGGGCGGGGCTTACAATGAGCAGTTCTTC	CASSPGGAYNEQFF
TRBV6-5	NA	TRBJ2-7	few	TGTGCCAGCAGTTACTGGCGCGGGGTAAACGAGCAGTACTTC	CASSYWRGVNEQYF
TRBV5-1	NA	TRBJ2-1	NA	TGCGCCAGCAGCTTGCTAGGGGCTAGAGATGAGCAGTTCTTC	CASSLLGARDEQFF
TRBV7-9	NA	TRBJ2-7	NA	TGTGCCAGCAGCTCCCCATTTGTCCCCTACGAGCAGTACTTC	CASSSPFVPYEQYF
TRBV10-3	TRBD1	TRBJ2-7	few	TGTGCCATCTGGGACCGGGACAGGGGATACGAGCAGTACTTC	CAIWDRDRGYEQYF
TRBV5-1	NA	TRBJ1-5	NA	TGCGCCAGCAGCTTGGTAGGGGATAGCAATCAGCCCCAGCATTTT	CASSLVGDSNQPQHF
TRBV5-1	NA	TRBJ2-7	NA	TGCGCCAGCAGCTTGGATGGATCGGGAGAGCAGTACTTC	CASSLDGSGEQYF